This T cell receptor beta chain was identified during a study of blood T cell repertoires in COVID-19. In the study overall: Donors in the United States, Italy and Spain gave samples during acute or convalescent COVID-19. In each case, the material was cDNA or gDNA derived from T cells, B-cell-depleted T cells, or PBMCs.

The CDR3 covers 16 residues. The ends lost 5 bases at V and 8 bases at J; junction bases unmatched: 11. Per the germline V gene, CDR1 is SNHLY and CDR2 is FYNNEI. In the original processing: Nucleated cell number was recorded as an estimate derived from reference gene primer amplification. Clones were read by immunoSEQ multiplex PCR, and TCRdb kept only the in-frame ones, dropping some. D and trimming come from the DNA, and the V and J calls and clone size come from that table. Of under 70,000 clones in the sample, around nine tenths were seen once. Enrolment of Seattle patients took place during active infection, and they were followed longitudinally.

V and J are TRBV2 and TRBJ2-1, with 11 bases that match TRBD2. Sequenced input: peripheral blood. The TCR sequence derives from a woman between 55 and 75 years old with COVID-19, enrolled during active disease. CDR3 amino acids: CASSTSFSGRGDEQFF. The CDR3 region has the DNA TGTGCCAGCAGTACAAGCTTTAGCGGGAGGGGCGATGAGCAGTTCTTC. Combining the CDR3 with reference TRBV2 and TRBJ2-1 gives the whole variable domain EPEVTQTPSHQVTQMGQEVILRCVPISNHLYFYWYRQILGQKVEFLVSFYNNEISEKSEIFDDQFSVERPDGSNFTLKIRSTKLEDSAMYFCASSTSFSGRGDEQFFGPGTRLTVL.